The rows below give T cell receptor beta chains drawn from one sample of a study of cytomegalovirus exposure and HLA in healthy donors. Sequenced by immunoSEQ multiplex PCR; TCRdb stores in-frame clones only, minus some. Altogether 140,000 or so clones are present, around 72% being singletons, with the ten largest covering approximately 2%. Material: PBMCs. The source of these receptors is a middle-aged man in good health and CMV-seronegative. CDR3s include the opening cysteine and the closing phenylalanine or tryptophan. D genes are given only for firm matches. Expanded clones get a size class; other rows say once, few or many, or leave the size out.

d_call clone_size j_call v_call cdr3_aa cdr3_nt
NA NA TRBJ2-7 TRBV27 CASSPTGLGEQYF TGTGCCAGCAGTCCTACAGGGCTTGGCGAGCAGTACTTC
TRBD1 NA TRBJ1-5 TRBV7-9 CASSLGDRANNQPQHF TGTGCCAGCAGCTTAGGCGACAGGGCTAACAATCAGCCCCAGCATTTT
TRBD2 NA TRBJ2-3 TRBV7-9 CASSYGLAASTDTQYF TGTGCCAGCAGCTACGGACTAGCGGCAAGCACAGATACGCAGTATTTT
TRBD1 NA TRBJ1-5 TRBV6-6 CASSSRGTGDQPQHF TGTGCCAGCAGCTCAAGAGGGACAGGGGATCAGCCCCAGCATTTT
TRBD2 few TRBJ2-4 TRBV6-1 CASGAGELAKNIQYF TGTGCCAGCGGGGCGGGGGAACTAGCCAAAAACATTCAGTACTTC
NA NA TRBJ1-1 TRBV9 CASSVGYRENTEAFF TGTGCCAGCAGCGTAGGATATCGGGAAAACACTGAAGCTTTCTTT
TRBD1 NA TRBJ1-5 TRBV2 CASRRGQGTSPQHF TGTGCCAGCAGAAGGGGGCAGGGGACCTCGCCCCAGCATTTT
TRBD1 NA TRBJ1-2 TRBV15 CATSRDLGDRGYCGYTF TGTGCCACCAGCAGAGATCTTGGGGACAGGGGGTATTGTGGCTACACCTTC
TRBD1 NA TRBJ1-1 TRBV7-9 CASSLDLAGGWNTEAFF TGTGCCAGCAGCTTAGATCTGGCAGGGGGCTGGAACACTGAAGCTTTCTTT
TRBD1 NA TRBJ2-3 TRBV7-2 CASSLEGAVDTQYF TGTGCCAGCAGCTTAGAGGGGGCGGTAGATACGCAGTATTTT
NA NA TRBJ1-6 TRBV18 CASSPDQGSDSPLHF TGTGCCAGCTCACCCGACCAGGGGTCAGATTCACCCCTCCACTTT
NA NA TRBJ2-5 TRBV2 CASSGGGKALQETQYF TGTGCCAGCAGTGGGGGCGGAAAGGCCCTCCAAGAGACCCAGTACTTC
TRBD2 NA TRBJ2-1 TRBV27 CASSPGTSGYNEQFF TGTGCCAGCAGTCCGGGGACTAGCGGGTACAATGAGCAGTTCTTC
NA NA TRBJ1-3 TRBV6-1 CASIPGYSGNTIYF TGTGCCAGTATACCGGGGTACTCTGGAAACACCATATATTTT
TRBD1 NA TRBJ2-7 TRBV15 CATSRGQGVEGEQYF TGTGCCACCAGCAGAGGACAGGGCGTTGAAGGCGAGCAGTACTTC
NA NA TRBJ1-1 TRBV4-3 CASSPREGRTEAFF TGCGCCAGCAGCCCACGAGAGGGAAGAACTGAAGCTTTCTTT
NA NA TRBJ2-1 TRBV4-3 CASSQDPGSYNEQFF TGCGCCAGCAGCCAAGATCCGGGTTCCTACAATGAGCAGTTCTTC
NA NA TRBJ1-5 TRBV19 CASSIEAGAQPQHF TGTGCCAGTAGTATAGAGGCGGGGGCTCAGCCCCAGCATTTT
NA few TRBJ2-1 TRBV5-6 CASSLDGFSYNEQFF TGTGCCAGCAGCTTAGACGGGTTCTCCTACAATGAGCAGTTCTTC
NA few TRBJ1-4 TRBV6-1 CASSQSGLDNEKLFF TGTGCCAGCAGCCAGTCAGGGTTGGATAATGAAAAACTGTTTTTT
NA NA TRBJ1-5 TRBV30 CAWSPYSGRDQPQHF TGTGCCTGGAGTCCGTACTCCGGGAGAGATCAGCCCCAGCATTTT
NA NA TRBJ2-7 TRBV7-9 CASSLQGNDYEQYF TGTGCCAGCAGCTTACAGGGGAACGACTACGAGCAGTACTTC
TRBD2 once TRBJ2-1 TRBV9 CASSVERDLYNEQFF TGTGCCAGCAGCGTAGAGCGGGACCTCTACAATGAGCAGTTCTTC
NA NA TRBJ1-2 TRBV6-5 CASWRGNGYTF TGTGCCAGTTGGCGAGGGAATGGCTACACCTTC
TRBD2 NA TRBJ2-1 TRBV19 CASSIVSGGLILNEQFF TGTGCCAGTAGTATAGTTTCGGGAGGCCTAATACTCAATGAGCAGTTCTTC